Below, 15 T cell receptor beta chains from the same sample are listed, as sequenced in a study of tumor-infiltrating lymphocytes in localized non-small cell lung cancer. Profiled with immunoSEQ multiplex PCR; TCRdb holds only in-frame clones, not every one. The sample has some 14,000 clones, around 70% seen once; the top ten hold approximately 20%. Source material: uninvolved lung tissue not adjacent to the tumor. The receptors stem from a human donor with non-small cell lung cancer.

The chain recombines TRBV4-2 with TRBJ2-1; D unclear. The CDR3 is 13 residues long. The germline V and J ends were trimmed by 0 bases and 13 bases, with 13 bases remaining between them. The germline gives CDR1 LGHNA, CDR2 YNFKEQ. CDR3 nucleotide sequence: TGTGCCAGCAGCCAAGATCAACATCGCTCTCAGTTCTTC. It is translated as CASSQDQHRSQFF.

This sequence joins TRBV29-1 and TRBJ1-1, with D maybe TRBD1 (6 bases). V lost 6 bases to trimming and J lost 0 bases, with 8 bases between them. The length of the CDR3 is 12 residues. Germline CDR1 SQVTM, CDR2 ANQGSEA. CDR3 coding DNA: TGCAGCGTGCAGGGGATGAACACTGAAGCTTTCTTT. It is translated as CSVQGMNTEAFF.

The chain joins TRBV29-1 to TRBJ1-4; D may be TRBD1 (5 bases). This CDR3 is built from 19 residues. The V and J ends lost 0 bases and 6 bases respectively, with 26 bases between them. The germline CDR1 and CDR2 sequences are SQVTM and ANQGSEA. Here the CDR3 DNA reads TGCAGCGTTGAAGAGTACGGAGGGGACCAGCTCGGTGTATATGAAAAACTGTTTTTT. The encoded protein is CSVEEYGGDQLGVYEKLFF. The full variable domain, in which reference TRBV29-1 and TRBJ1-4 provide the parts outside the CDR3, is SAVISQKPSRDICQRGTSLTIQCQVDSQVTMMFWYRQQPGQSLTLIATANQGSEATYESGFVIDKFPISRPNLTFSTLTVSNMSPEDSSIYLCSVEEYGGDQLGVYEKLFFGSGTQLSVL.

The rearrangement links TRBV9 to TRBJ2-5, with 9 bases that match TRBD1. The CDR3 sequence is 16 residues long. Trimming at V came to 3 bases and at J to 5 bases, leaving 11 bases not matched to a gene. Per the germline V gene, CDR1 is SGDLS and CDR2 is YYNGEE. CDR3 region: CASSATGTGNAETQYF. In DNA, the CDR3 is TGTGCCAGCAGCGCCACCGGGACAGGGAACGCTGAGACCCAGTACTTC.

The chain combines TRBV30 with TRBJ1-1; D is uncertain. V gave up 5 bases and J gave up 1 base, with 11 bases separating them. CDR3 length equals 13 residues. Germline V gives CDR1 GTSNPN, CDR2 SVGIG (reference sequence). The CDR3 here is CAWGSGSNTEAFF. Here the CDR3 DNA reads TGTGCCTGGGGATCGGGGTCGAACACTGAAGCTTTCTTT.

The gene calls are TRBV25-1 and TRBJ1-5, with D perhaps matching TRBD1 (5 bases). This CDR3 contains 15 residues. Trimming pared 2 bases from V and 2 bases from J, leaving 10 bases between. Per the germline V gene, CDR1 is MGHDK and CDR2 is SYGVNS. The CDR3 sequence is CASSESGDRNQPQHF. CDR3 DNA sequence: TGTGCCAGCAGTGAAAGTGGGGACCGCAATCAGCCCCAGCATTTT.

The genes are TRBV30 and TRBJ2-7; D is possibly TRBD2 (6 bases). The V and J ends lost 7 bases and 3 bases respectively, with 19 bases between them. The CDR3 contains 14 residues. CDR1 is GTSNPN, CDR2 SVGIG, per germline (reference sequence). CDR3 residues: CASEIQGGRYEQYF. The CDR3 DNA sequence: TGTGCCTCGGAGATCCAGGGAGGACGCTACGAGCAGTACTTC.

This chain connects TRBV6-6 to TRBJ1-2; 8 nucleotides line up with TRBD1. This CDR3 contains 14 residues. The V segment lost 6 bases and the J segment 8 bases; nucleotides outside the gene matches: 11. Per the germline V gene, CDR1 is MNHNY and CDR2 is SVGAGI (reference sequence). This CDR3 is CASSGPRGDRGYTF. The CDR3 region has the DNA TGTGCCAGCAGCGGACCCCGGGGGGACAGGGGCTACACCTTC.

The rearrangement joins TRBV30 to TRBJ2-2; TRBD1 agrees at 11 bases. The ends lost 1 base at V and 6 bases at J; junction bases unmatched: 1. Germline V lookup: CDR1 GTSNPN, CDR2 SVGIG (reference sequence). CDR3 length: 14 amino acids. The CDR3 reads CAWSGDRGSGELFF. CDR3 bases: TGTGCCTGGAGTGGGGACAGGGGGTCCGGGGAGCTGTTTTTT.

This clone was seen only a few times. This chain uses TRBV7-2 with TRBJ2-7; 10 nucleotides line up with TRBD2. J was trimmed by 5 bases and V by 7 bases; bases with no gene match: 14. This CDR3 spans 16 amino acids. CDR1 SGHTA and CDR2 FQGNSA come from the germline V gene. The CDR3 is CASTLLELAGRHEQYF. The CDR3 region has the DNA TGTGCCAGCACCCTTTTAGAACTAGCGGGACGCCACGAGCAGTACTTC. The full variable domain, in which reference TRBV7-2 and TRBJ2-7 provide the parts outside the CDR3, is GAGVSQSPSNKVTEKGKDVELRCDPISGHTALYWYRQSLGQGLEFLIYFQGNSAPDKSGLPSDRFSAERTGGSVSTLTIQRTQQEDSAVYLCASTLLELAGRHEQYFGPGTRLTVT.

This clone was observed a few times. The chain joins TRBV7-2 to TRBJ2-5; 9 bases match TRBD2. The V gene end was trimmed by 0 bases and the J gene end by 2 bases; junction bases not matched to a gene: 13. The CDR3 covers 19 residues. Germline lookup yields CDR1 SGHTA and CDR2 FQGNSA. The CDR3 DNA is TGTGCCAGCAGCTTAGCGCCGCGGGGGGGGTCTTTGAGGCAAGAGACCCAGTACTTC. Its protein is CASSLAPRGGSLRQETQYF.

The chain carries TRBV27 and TRBJ1-1, with 7 bases identical to TRBD1. The CDR3 extends over 15 amino acids. Germline V lookup: CDR1 MNHEY, CDR2 SMNVEV (reference sequence). After removal of 5 bases from V and 4 bases from J, the junction contained 10 bases not matched to a gene. The CDR3 region has the DNA TGTGCCAGCAGTCCGCAAAGAGGGGGCCCCACTGAAGCTTTCTTT. This translates into CASSPQRGGPTEAFF.

The chain joins TRBV7-8 to TRBJ1-4, with 9 positions matching TRBD1. There are 17 residues in the CDR3. Germline V CDR1 and CDR2: SGHVS, FQNEAQ. V lost 5 bases, J lost 4 bases, and 11 bases stayed unmatched. The CDR3 DNA is TGTGCCAGCAGCCGTACCGGGACAGGGTCCTTTAATGAAAAACTGTTTTTT. Translation gives CASSRTGTGSFNEKLFF.

The chain recombines TRBV4-1 with TRBJ2-5, with D perhaps TRBD1 or TRBD2 (5 bases each). The germline gives CDR1 MGHRA, CDR2 YSYEKL. The CDR3 contains 15 residues. Trimming took 4 bases from V and 4 from J, leaving 16 bases between them. DNA for the CDR3: TGCGCCAGCAGCCGTACTGGGACGTCCCCAGAGACCCAGTACTTC. As protein: CASSRTGTSPETQYF.

In its sample, this clone was seen a few times. The chain joins TRBV9 to TRBJ2-1; 12 bases map to TRBD2. CDR1 SGDLS and CDR2 YYNGEE come from the germline V gene. The CDR3 has 16 amino acids. With 0 bases clipped from V and 9 bases from J, the junction kept 7 bases outside the gene matches. As DNA, the CDR3 is TGTGCCAGCAGCGTAGACCTAGCGGGGGGGCCGGGTGAGCAGTTCTTC. This sequence encodes CASSVDLAGGPGEQFF. The whole variable domain, filled in from reference TRBV9 and TRBJ2-1, reads DSGVTQTPKHLITATGQRVTLRCSPRSGDLSVYWYQQSLDQGLQFLIQYYNGEERAKGNILERFSAQQFPDLHSELNLSSLELGDSALYFCASSVDLAGGPGEQFFGPGTRLTVL.